This T cell receptor (beta chain) was identified during a study of PD-1 blockade in classical Hodgkin lymphoma. The patients all showed relapse after autologous stem cell transplantation, while their brentuximab vedotin exposure varied. V lost 7 bases to trimming and J lost 2 bases, with 15 bases between them. CDR1 is GTSNPN, CDR2 SVGIG, per germline (reference sequence). The length of the CDR3 is 13 residues. Clones were read by immunoSEQ multiplex PCR, and TCRdb kept only the in-frame ones, dropping some. This table has about 36,000 clones, roughly two thirds appearing once. For this clone: Its matching antigen is unknown.

Study-level results: TCR diversity in CD4+, not CD8+, cells rose significantly by C4D1. Complete responders had baseline diversity similar to newly diagnosed patients. Lower baseline TCR diversity was reported for newly diagnosed patients than for healthy donors. The causes of the repertoire differences, possibly disease activity or prior therapy, remain undefined.

Material: peripheral blood mononuclear cells (PBMCs), obtained before the second cycle of nivolumab. V usage is TRBV30 and J usage is TRBJ2-7; D is unresolved. The clonotype originates from a human donor with classical Hodgkin lymphoma. CDR3 sequence reads: CASSGVPAYEQYF. DNA of the CDR3: TGTGCCTCAAGTGGGGTACCGGCCTACGAGCAGTACTTC.